This T cell receptor (beta chain) comes out of a study of blood T cell repertoires in COVID-19. Sequencing was performed with immunoSEQ multiplex PCR; in TCRdb, only in-frame clones are kept and a portion is missing. This table has roughly 30,000 clones, 76% appearing once. The CDR3 runs 14 residues. Trimming at V came to 3 bases and at J to 1 base, leaving 1 base not matched to a gene. Germline loops: CDR1 LNHDA, CDR2 SQIVND (reference sequence). The gene calls are TRBV19 and TRBJ2-3; 7 bases align to TRBD2. This receptor was obtained from a man in his sixties or seventies with acute or convalescent COVID-19. The sequencing sample was made of peripheral blood. The CDR3 sequence: CASSMGGGTDTQYF. The CDR3 coding sequence is TGTGCCAGTAGTATGGGAGGGGGCACAGATACGCAGTATTTT.